What follows is one T cell receptor beta chain and its context. Its specificity is not known. Data came from immunoSEQ multiplex PCR; TCRdb stores just in-frame clones and leaves some out. The sample has under 10,000 clones; roughly three quarters are singletons. This sample was included in a study of high-grade serous ovarian cancer treatment subgroups. Across the whole study: Each sample yielded on average approximately 7,500 unique TCR beta rearrangements from around 14,000 reads. Points from the study as a whole: TCR clonal relatedness correlated positively with neoantigen level. Repertoire similarity ranged roughly 0.1 to 0.79 between tumors of one patient. Bulk tumor TCR sequencing gave no spatial information.

Tumor tissue was taken before any definitive surgery or chemotherapy was given. The CDR3 extends over 15 amino acids. Germline CDR1 reads SGHNT; CDR2 reads YENEEA. The clonotype comes from a human donor with high-grade serous ovarian cancer. V usage is TRBV11-3 and J usage is TRBJ1-5; D not resolved. The sequenced sample consisted of tumor tissue. The CDR3 sequence: CAPNSRAYSNQPQHF. For the CDR3, the DNA is TGTGCTCCCAACTCCCGCGCGTATAGCAATCAGCCCCAGCATTTT.